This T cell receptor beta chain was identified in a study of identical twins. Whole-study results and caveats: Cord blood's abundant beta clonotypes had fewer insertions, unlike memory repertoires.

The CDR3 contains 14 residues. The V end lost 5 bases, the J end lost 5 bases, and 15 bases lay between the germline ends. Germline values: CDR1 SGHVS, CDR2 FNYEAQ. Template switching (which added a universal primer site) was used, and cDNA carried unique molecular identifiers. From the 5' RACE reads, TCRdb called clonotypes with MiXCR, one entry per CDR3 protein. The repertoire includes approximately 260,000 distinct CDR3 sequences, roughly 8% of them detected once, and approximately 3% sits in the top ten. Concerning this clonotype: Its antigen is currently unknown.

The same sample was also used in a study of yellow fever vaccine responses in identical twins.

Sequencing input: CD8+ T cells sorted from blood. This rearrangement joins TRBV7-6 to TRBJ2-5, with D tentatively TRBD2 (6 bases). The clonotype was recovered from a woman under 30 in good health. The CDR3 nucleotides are TGTGCCAGCAGCCCCACTGGAGGGCCCGAGACCCAGTACTTC. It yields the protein CASSPTGGPETQYF.